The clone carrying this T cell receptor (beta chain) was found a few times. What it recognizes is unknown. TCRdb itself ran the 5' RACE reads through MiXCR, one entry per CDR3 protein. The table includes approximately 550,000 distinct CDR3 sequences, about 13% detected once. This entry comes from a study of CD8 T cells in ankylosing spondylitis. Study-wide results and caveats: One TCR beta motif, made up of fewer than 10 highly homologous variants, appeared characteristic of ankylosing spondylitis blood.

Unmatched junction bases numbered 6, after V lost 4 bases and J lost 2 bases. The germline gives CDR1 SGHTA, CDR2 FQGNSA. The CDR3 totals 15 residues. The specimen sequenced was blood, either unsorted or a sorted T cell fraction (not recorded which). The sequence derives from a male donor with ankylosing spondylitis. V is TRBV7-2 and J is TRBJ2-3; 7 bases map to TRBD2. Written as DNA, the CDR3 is TGTGCCAGCAGCTCAGAGCGGGGACTCACAGATACGCAGTATTTT. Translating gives CASSSERGLTDTQYF.